The 7 T cell receptor beta chains below all came from one sample that was sequenced in a study of shared clonotypes between healthy human individuals. Using immunoSEQ multiplex PCR, the repertoire was profiled, and TCRdb retains in-frame clones only, with some absent. The data show around 2,100,000 clones, with about 95% seen just once and around 1.2% held by the top ten. CD45RO-negative, CCR7-selected cells formed the naive CD8 fraction, which excluded terminally differentiated effector memory CD45RA+ cells. Material: naive CD8+ T cells sorted from blood. The receptors come from a man between 18 and 35 years old in good health.

The rearrangement links TRBV21-1 to TRBJ2-7; the DNA was not used to check the table's D call, TRBD1. TRBV21-1 is recorded as a pseudogene. CDR3 length: 15 residues. As DNA, the CDR3 is TGTGCCAGCAGCAAATTACGGGGACAGGCGACGGAGCAGTACTTC. Translated, it gives CASSKLRGQATEQYF.

V is TRBV5-1 and J is TRBJ2-3; 9 positions agree with TRBD2. The germline CDR1 and CDR2 sequences are SGHRS and YFSETQ. This CDR3 spans 17 amino acids. Trimming at V came to 1 base and at J to 2 bases, leaving 8 bases not matched to a gene. CDR3: CASSLYGGGASTDTQYF. CDR3 coding DNA: TGCGCCAGCAGCTTGTATGGCGGGGGGGCTTCCACAGATACGCAGTATTTT.

V and J are TRBV7-9 and TRBJ2-7; the match to TRBD1 covers 8 bases. The CDR3 covers 14 residues. After removal of 5 bases from V and 6 bases from J, the junction contained 9 bases not matched to a gene. Germline V gene lookup returns CDR1 SEHNR and CDR2 FQNEAQ (reference sequence). CDR3 region: CASSPDRVRLEQYF. In DNA, the CDR3 is TGTGCCAGCAGCCCGGACAGGGTAAGGCTCGAGCAGTACTTC. Drawing the rest from reference TRBV7-9 and TRBJ2-7, the complete variable domain is DTGVSQNPRHKITKRGQNVTFRCDPISEHNRLYWYRQTLGQGPEFLTYFQNEAQLEKSRLLSDRFSAERPKGSFSTLEIQRTEQGDSAMYLCASSPDRVRLEQYFGPGTRLTVT.

This rearrangement joins TRBV7-9 to TRBJ1-1; a weak D match, TRBD1 (6 bases). The ends were cut back, 8 bases at V and 8 bases at J, with 15 bases in the middle. Germline loops: CDR1 SEHNR, CDR2 FQNEAQ (reference sequence). The CDR3 consists of 12 residues. DNA of the CDR3: TGTGCCAGCGTGACAGGCGGTGTAGAAGCTTTCTTT. Encoded protein: CASVTGGVEAFF.

The rearrangement uses TRBV7-9 and TRBJ2-1, with 9 bases identical to TRBD1. Germline V CDR1 and CDR2: SEHNR, FQNEAQ (reference sequence). Trimming removed 7 bases from V and 8 bases from J; junction bases left unmatched: 12. There are 15 residues in the CDR3. Here the CDR3 DNA reads TGTGCCAGCACCTTGGGACAGGGTGGTTTGGATGAGCAGTTCTTC. The encoded protein is CASTLGQGGLDEQFF.

This chain joins TRBV29-1 and TRBJ1-1; D uncertain. The V gene lost 0 bases and the J gene lost 0 bases, with 11 bases spanning the gap. Germline CDR1 and CDR2: SQVTM and ANQGSEA. The CDR3 sequence is 15 residues long. This CDR3 is CSVEDGEGVNTEAFF. DNA for the CDR3: TGCAGCGTTGAAGATGGGGAGGGAGTGAACACTGAAGCTTTCTTT.

This clone was seen a single time. The chain is built from TRBV4-1 and TRBJ2-7, with D possibly TRBD1 on 6 matching bases. V was pared by 2 bases and J by 0 bases, with 20 bases between. This CDR3 spans 18 amino acids. Germline V gene lookup returns CDR1 MGHRA and CDR2 YSYEKL. CDR3 protein: CASSQSNQPTGNSYEQYF. CDR3 coding DNA: TGCGCCAGCAGCCAATCCAACCAACCGACAGGCAACTCCTACGAGCAGTACTTC.